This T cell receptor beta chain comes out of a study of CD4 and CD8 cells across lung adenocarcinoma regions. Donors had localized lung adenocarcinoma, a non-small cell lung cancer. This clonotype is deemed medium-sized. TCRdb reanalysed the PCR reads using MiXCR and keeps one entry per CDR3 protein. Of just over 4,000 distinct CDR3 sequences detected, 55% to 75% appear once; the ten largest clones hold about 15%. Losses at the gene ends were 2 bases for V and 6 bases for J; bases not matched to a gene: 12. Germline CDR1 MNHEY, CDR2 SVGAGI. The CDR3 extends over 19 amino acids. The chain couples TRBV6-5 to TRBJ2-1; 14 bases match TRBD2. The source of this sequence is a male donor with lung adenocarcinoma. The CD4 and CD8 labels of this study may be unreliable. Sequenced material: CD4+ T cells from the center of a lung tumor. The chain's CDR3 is CASSYQGATGTSGSNEQFF. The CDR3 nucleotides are TGTGCCAGCAGTTACCAGGGGGCCACCGGGACTAGCGGGAGCAATGAGCAGTTCTTC.